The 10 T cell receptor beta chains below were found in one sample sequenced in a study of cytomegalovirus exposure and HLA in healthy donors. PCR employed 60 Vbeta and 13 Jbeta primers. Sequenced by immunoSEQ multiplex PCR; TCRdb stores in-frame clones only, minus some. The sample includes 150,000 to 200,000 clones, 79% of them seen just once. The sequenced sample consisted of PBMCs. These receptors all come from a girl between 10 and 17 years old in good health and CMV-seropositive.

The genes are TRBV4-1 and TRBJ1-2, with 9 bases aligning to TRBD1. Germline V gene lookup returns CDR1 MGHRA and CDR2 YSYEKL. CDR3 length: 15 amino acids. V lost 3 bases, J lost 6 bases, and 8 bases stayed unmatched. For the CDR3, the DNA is TGCGCCAGCAGCCATAGGGACAGGGAGGGCAATGGCTACACCTTC. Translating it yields CASSHRDREGNGYTF.

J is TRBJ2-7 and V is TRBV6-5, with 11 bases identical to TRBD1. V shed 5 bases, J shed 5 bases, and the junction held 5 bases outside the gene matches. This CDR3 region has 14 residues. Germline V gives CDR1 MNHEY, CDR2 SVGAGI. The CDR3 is CASSPWTGGNEQYF. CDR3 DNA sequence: TGTGCCAGCAGTCCGTGGACAGGGGGCAACGAGCAGTACTTC.

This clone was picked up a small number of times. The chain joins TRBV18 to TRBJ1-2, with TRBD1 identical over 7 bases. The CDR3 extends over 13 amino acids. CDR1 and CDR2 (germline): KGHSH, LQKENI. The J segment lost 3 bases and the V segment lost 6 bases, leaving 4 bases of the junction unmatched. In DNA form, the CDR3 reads TGTGCCAGCTCTCCGGGACAGCACTATGGCTACACCTTC. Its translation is CASSPGQHYGYTF.

The CDR3 here is CATSRSAGSGQFF. CDR3 DNA sequence: TGTGCCACCAGCAGATCTGCGGGGTCCGGGCAGTTCTTC. The chain combines TRBV15 with TRBJ2-1, with D possibly matching TRBD2 (6 bases). The V end was cut by 2 bases, the J end by 12 bases, with 14 bases between. Per the germline V gene, CDR1 is LNHNV and CDR2 is YYDKDF (reference sequence). This CDR3 contains 13 residues. Variable domain in full (rest from reference TRBV15 and TRBJ2-1): DAMVIQNPRYQVTQFGKPVTLSCSQTLNHNVMYWYQQKSSQAPKLLFHYYDKDFNNEADTPDNFQSRRPNTSFCFLDIRSPGLGDTAMYLCATSRSAGSGQFFGPGTRLTVL.

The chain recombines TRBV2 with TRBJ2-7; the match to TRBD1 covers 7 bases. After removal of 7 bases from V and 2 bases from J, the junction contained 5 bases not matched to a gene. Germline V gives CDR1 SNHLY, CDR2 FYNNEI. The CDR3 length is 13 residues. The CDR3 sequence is CASNRGLAYEQYF. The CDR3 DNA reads TGTGCCAGCAACAGGGGTCTGGCCTACGAGCAGTACTTC. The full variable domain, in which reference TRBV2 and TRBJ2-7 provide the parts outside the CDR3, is EPEVTQTPSHQVTQMGQEVILRCVPISNHLYFYWYRQILGQKVEFLVSFYNNEISEKSEIFDDQFSVERPDGSNFTLKIRSTKLEDSAMYFCASNRGLAYEQYFGPGTRLTVT.

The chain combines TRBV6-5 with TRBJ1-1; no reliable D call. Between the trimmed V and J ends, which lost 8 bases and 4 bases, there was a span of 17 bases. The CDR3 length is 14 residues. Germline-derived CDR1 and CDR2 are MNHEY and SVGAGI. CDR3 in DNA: TGTGCCAGCCAAACGGGAGTAAGGGTCACTGAAGCTTTCTTT. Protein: CASQTGVRVTEAFF.

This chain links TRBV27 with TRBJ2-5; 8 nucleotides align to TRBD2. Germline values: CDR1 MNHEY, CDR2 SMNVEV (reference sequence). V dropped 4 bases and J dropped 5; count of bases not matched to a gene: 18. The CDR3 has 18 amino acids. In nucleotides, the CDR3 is TGTGCCAGCAGTTCACTGGCCCCAGAACGGGGGGGCCGGGAGACCCAGTACTTC. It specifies CASSSLAPERGGRETQYF.

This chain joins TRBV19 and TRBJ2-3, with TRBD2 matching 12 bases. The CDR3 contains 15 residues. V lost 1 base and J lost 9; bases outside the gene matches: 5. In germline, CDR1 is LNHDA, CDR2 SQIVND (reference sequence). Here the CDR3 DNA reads TGTGCCAGTAGTATAGGACTAGCGGGGGATGGCACGCAGTATTTT. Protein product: CASSIGLAGDGTQYF.

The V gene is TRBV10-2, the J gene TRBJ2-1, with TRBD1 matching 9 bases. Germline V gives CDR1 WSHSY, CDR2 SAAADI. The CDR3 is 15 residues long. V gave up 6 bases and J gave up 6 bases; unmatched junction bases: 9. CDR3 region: CASRDTGGASNEQFF. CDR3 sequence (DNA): TGCGCCAGCAGGGATACAGGGGGCGCGTCCAATGAGCAGTTCTTC.

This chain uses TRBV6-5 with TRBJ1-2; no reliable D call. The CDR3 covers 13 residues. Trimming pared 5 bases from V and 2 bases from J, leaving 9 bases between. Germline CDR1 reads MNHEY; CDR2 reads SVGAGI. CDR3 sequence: CASSEQPNYGYTF. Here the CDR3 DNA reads TGTGCCAGCAGTGAACAGCCAAACTATGGCTACACCTTC.